This T cell receptor (beta chain) was identified in a study of cytomegalovirus exposure and HLA in healthy donors. Study information: Genotyping showed roughly 86% of some 400 donors falling in the Caucasian-associated ancestry cluster. Study-wide results and caveats: The classifier reportedly diagnosed cytomegalovirus status with high sensitivity and specificity.

The PCR used 60 Vbeta and 13 Jbeta primers. Using immunoSEQ multiplex PCR, the repertoire was profiled, and TCRdb retains in-frame clones only, with some absent. Among about 150,000 clones listed, about 79% were seen once. Of note for this clone: What it binds is not known.

Germline V CDR1 and CDR2: KGHSH, LQKENI. V was pared by 4 bases and J by 5 bases, with 5 bases of the junction left unmatched. The CDR3 extends over 14 amino acids. The rearrangement uses TRBV18 and TRBJ2-7; 10 bases are shared with TRBD1. This receptor was identified in a woman younger than 45 in good health and CMV-seronegative. The sequencing sample was made of PBMCs. DNA for the CDR3: TGTGCCAGCTCACAAGGACAGGGGGGAGACGAGCAGTACTTC. Its translation is CASSQGQGGDEQYF.